The 21 T cell receptor beta chains below were found in one sample sequenced in a study of OX40 agonist ivuxolimab in advanced cancers. Method: immunoSEQ multiplex PCR; TCRdb's copy keeps in-frame clones and lacks some. Among tens of thousands of clones listed, 85% to 90% were seen once. Sequenced here: CD4+ or CD8+ T cells sorted from blood, sampled in a trial of the OX40 agonist ivuxolimab. These receptors were obtained from an adult with an advanced solid tumor such as melanoma, head and neck, liver or kidney cancer.

The V and J genes are TRBV28 and TRBJ2-5; TRBD1 might be the D (6 bases). This CDR3 spans 15 amino acids. Germline V gene data show CDR1 as MDHEN and CDR2 as SYDVKM. The V end was cut by 4 bases, the J end by 2 bases, with 14 bases between. CDR3 bases: TGTGCCAGCAGTTCAAGCTCTCAGGGGCAAGAGACCCAGTACTTC. It codes for CASSSSSQGQETQYF.

The rearrangement joins TRBV10-1 to TRBJ2-1; D is unclear. The CDR3 consists of 13 residues. Germline CDR1 and CDR2: WNHNN and SYGVQD (reference sequence). The V end was cut by 3 bases, the J end by 3 bases, with 6 bases between. In DNA form, the CDR3 reads TGCGCCAGCAGTGAATCAGGCTACAATGAGCAGTTCTTC. It yields the protein CASSESGYNEQFF.

The chain joins TRBV11-3 to TRBJ2-7; D possibly matches TRBD1 or TRBD2 (5 bases each). The ends were cut back, 4 bases at V and 3 bases at J, with 19 bases in the middle. The CDR3 spans 16 residues. Germline CDR1 is SGHNT and CDR2 is YENEEA. The CDR3 bases are TGTGCCAGCAGCTCCGACAGCTATGAGGGTTTCTACGAGCAGTACTTC. Its protein product is CASSSDSYEGFYEQYF.

This chain uses TRBV9 with TRBJ2-3; D is possibly TRBD1 (6 bases). CDR3 size: 16 residues. Germline V gene data show CDR1 as SGDLS and CDR2 as YYNGEE. Deletions cut 0 bases from V and 0 bases from J, with 11 bases between. CDR3 sequence reads: CASSVGTARSTDTQYF. In nucleotides, the CDR3 is TGTGCCAGCAGCGTAGGGACAGCCCGAAGCACAGATACGCAGTATTTT.

The chain links TRBV9 to TRBJ1-3, with D unresolved. The germline V gene has CDR1 SGDLS and CDR2 YYNGEE. CDR3 length: 16 amino acids. V shed 4 bases and J shed 0 bases, with 14 bases lying between them. The CDR3 DNA sequence: TGTGCCAGCAGCCCCGAGCACCGAGTCTCTGGAAACACCATATATTTT. It encodes CASSPEHRVSGNTIYF.

The chain couples TRBV7-9 to TRBJ2-7; D is undetermined. CDR1 is SEHNR, CDR2 FQNEAQ, per germline (reference sequence). With 1 base removed from V and 2 bases from J, the gap between germline ends came to 6 bases. This CDR3 has 13 amino acids. In DNA form, the CDR3 reads TGTGCCAGCAGCTTAGTCGGCACCTACGAGCAGTACTTC. Translating gives CASSLVGTYEQYF.

The chain carries TRBV30 and TRBJ2-2, with 7 bases lining up with TRBD2. The CDR3 covers 13 residues. Looked up from germline, CDR1 is GTSNPN and CDR2 is SVGIG (reference sequence). The trim removed 4 bases at V and 9 bases at J, leaving 8 bases unmatched. The CDR3 region is CAWNLGGGRELFF. The CDR3 bases are TGTGCCTGGAACCTCGGCGGGGGTAGGGAGCTGTTTTTT.

A single count supports this clone. The J gene is TRBJ1-3, the V gene TRBV28; D unresolved. The CDR3 loop spans 12 amino acids. Germline V gene lookup returns CDR1 MDHEN and CDR2 SYDVKM. V was pared by 10 bases and J by 0 bases, with 7 bases between. CDR3 region: CATPYSGNTIYF. DNA of the CDR3: TGTGCCACCCCTTACTCTGGAAACACCATATATTTT.

The rearrangement joins TRBV9 to TRBJ1-2, with D perhaps TRBD1 (5 bases). Per the germline V gene, CDR1 is SGDLS and CDR2 is YYNGEE. Trimming took off 4 bases at V and 6 bases at J, with 22 bases between the two ends. CDR3 length: 16 residues. The chain's CDR3 is CASSPHLSREGNGYTF. In DNA, the CDR3 is TGTGCCAGCAGCCCGCACCTCTCCAGGGAAGGAAATGGCTACACCTTC.

V is TRBV11-2 and J is TRBJ1-2; possibly TRBD1 for D (5 bases). V was pared by 1 base and J by 6 bases, with 15 bases between. This CDR3 is 15 amino acids long. Per the germline V gene, CDR1 is SGHAT and CDR2 is FQNNGV. The CDR3 loop is CASSLVTGTAHGYTF. The DNA for the CDR3 is TGTGCCAGCAGCTTAGTCACCGGGACGGCCCATGGCTACACCTTC.

The chain links TRBV5-1 to TRBJ1-6, with 8 bases identical to TRBD1. V lost 4 bases and J lost 7; bases outside the gene matches: 7. The CDR3 totals 15 residues. CDR1 is SGHRS and CDR2 is YFSETQ in the germline V gene. DNA of the CDR3: TGCGCCAGCAGCACAGGGGGTACGCAGAATTCACCCCTCCACTTT. Translation gives CASSTGGTQNSPLHF.

The chain joins TRBV29-1 to TRBJ2-7; the D gene is possibly TRBD2 (5 bases). Germline loops: CDR1 SQVTM, CDR2 ANQGSEA. This CDR3 region has 12 residues. V shed 4 bases and J shed 5 bases, with 12 bases lying between them. This CDR3 reads CSVGPAGHEQYF. The CDR3 nucleotides are TGCAGCGTTGGACCGGCGGGCCACGAGCAGTACTTC.

The chain carries TRBV4-1 and TRBJ1-2; no clear D gene. Germline values: CDR1 MGHRA, CDR2 YSYEKL. V lost 0 bases, J lost 4 bases, and 12 bases lay in between. This CDR3 comprises 15 residues. The CDR3 loop is CASSQDPALVYGYTF. DNA of the CDR3: TGCGCCAGCAGCCAAGATCCGGCGTTAGTCTATGGCTACACCTTC.

This chain uses TRBV5-1 with TRBJ2-6; 10 positions match TRBD1. The V gene end was trimmed by 4 bases and the J gene end by 2 bases; junction bases not matched to a gene: 6. Germline V gene sequence: CDR1 SGHRS, CDR2 YFSETQ. This CDR3 contains 17 residues. As DNA, the CDR3 is TGCGCCAGCAGCCTACTGGACAGGGGGGCTGGGGCCAACGTCCTGACTTTC. The encoded protein is CASSLLDRGAGANVLTF. The variable domain in full, completed from reference TRBV5-1 and TRBJ2-6, reads KAGVTQTPRYLIKTRGQQVTLSCSPISGHRSVSWYQQTPGQGLQFLFEYFSETQRNKGNFPGRFSGRQFSNSRSEMNVSTLELGDSALYLCASSLLDRGAGANVLTFGAGSRLTVL.

This clone has a single count. The chain has TRBV27 and TRBJ1-2; TRBD1 is a possible D gene (5 bases). The CDR3 sequence is 14 residues long. CDR1 and CDR2 (germline): MNHEY, SMNVEV (reference sequence). V was pared by 3 bases and J by 1 base, with 9 bases between. Here the CDR3 DNA reads TGTGCCAGCAGTTTGGGGCCGCATAACTATGGCTACACCTTC. Translating it yields CASSLGPHNYGYTF.

The chain employs TRBV11-2 and TRBJ2-3, with a possible D match to TRBD1 (6 bases). The germline V gene has CDR1 SGHAT and CDR2 FQNNGV. The CDR3 is 16 amino acids. Trimming stripped 2 bases from V and 1 base from J, with 13 bases between. The CDR3 is CASSLNPAGGTDTQYF. DNA for the CDR3: TGTGCCAGCAGCTTAAACCCGGCAGGGGGCACAGATACGCAGTATTTT.

The gene calls are TRBV9 and TRBJ1-4, with TRBD1 matching over 11 bases. CDR3 size: 15 residues. Trimming removed 2 bases from V and 8 bases from J; junction bases left unmatched: 5. Germline lookup yields CDR1 SGDLS and CDR2 YYNGEE. CDR3: CASSVQWDRGEKLFF. CDR3 DNA: TGTGCCAGCAGCGTTCAGTGGGACAGGGGGGAAAAACTGTTTTTT.

The chain employs TRBV30 and TRBJ1-5; the D gene is possibly TRBD1 (5 bases). Trimming cost V 3 bases and J 2 bases, with 26 bases left between them. Germline values: CDR1 GTSNPN, CDR2 SVGIG (reference sequence). This CDR3 has 19 amino acids. The CDR3: CAWSHWESAGRGGNQPQHF. CDR3 DNA sequence: TGTGCCTGGAGCCACTGGGAGTCCGCGGGCCGGGGCGGCAATCAGCCCCAGCATTTT.

V gene TRBV7-2 combines with J gene TRBJ1-1, with D perhaps matching TRBD1 (6 bases). Trimming stripped 6 bases from V and 1 base from J, with 9 bases between. Germline loops: CDR1 SGHTA, CDR2 FQGNSA. The CDR3 sequence is 13 residues long. CDR3 residues: CASRGAQNTEAFF. CDR3 DNA sequence: TGTGCCAGCAGGGGGGCCCAGAACACTGAAGCTTTCTTT.

This clone was recorded only once. The chain joins TRBV10-3 to TRBJ2-3; D could derive from TRBD1 or TRBD2 (5 bases each). Germline V gives CDR1 ENHRY, CDR2 SYGVKD. V was cut by 8 bases and J by 4 bases, with 10 bases left in between. CDR3 size: 12 residues. CDR3 bases: TGTGCCATCTCTCCGGGGCCAGATACGCAGTATTTT. It specifies CAISPGPDTQYF.

V is TRBV10-3 and J is TRBJ2-1, with D perhaps matching TRBD1 (5 bases). Trimming shortened V by 6 bases and J by 5 bases, and 8 bases separated the two germline ends. The germline gives CDR1 ENHRY, CDR2 SYGVKD. The CDR3 is made up of 12 amino acids. The CDR3 region is CAIRETDNEQFF. CDR3 sequence (DNA): TGTGCCATCAGAGAGACAGACAATGAGCAGTTCTTC.